This TCR beta chain was recorded in a study of control samples from healthy donors and cancer patients. Produced via immunoSEQ multiplex PCR; TCRdb's table is partial and in-frame only. Among some 150,000 clones listed, approximately 96% were seen once. Trimming removed 6 bases from V and 2 bases from J, with 15 bases in between. The CDR3 is made up of 15 amino acids. From germline, CDR1 is SNHLY and CDR2 FYNNEI. The rearrangement links TRBV2 to TRBJ2-3; a possible D gene is TRBD2 (5 bases). The sequenced material came from blood. The sequence derives from a woman aged 25-40 years in good health. CDR3 coding DNA: TGTGCCAGCAGCCAGGACTCCGCCTTCACAGATACGCAGTATTTT. It specifies CASSQDSAFTDTQYF.